Below are 28 T cell receptor beta chains sequenced from a single sample in a study of T cell responses to AZD1222 COVID-19 vaccine. The protocol was immunoSEQ multiplex PCR, while the TCRdb copy is restricted to in-frame clones and leaves out a portion. This sample has around 130,000 clones; roughly 93% occur once, and the top ten carry about 3.1%. Sequencing was performed on peripheral blood, taken on day 0 of AZD1222 vaccination. The receptors come from an adult in good health.

The chain has TRBV7-3 and TRBJ2-3; 10 bases match TRBD2. This CDR3 has 15 amino acids. CDR1 SGHTA and CDR2 FQGTGA come from the germline V gene. With V trimmed by 7 bases and J by 5 bases, 9 bases remained unmatched. The CDR3 DNA sequence: TGTGCCAGCACCCCTAGCGGGAGTCTGGGAGATACGCAGTATTTT. Protein product: CASTPSGSLGDTQYF. The variable domain in full, completed from reference TRBV7-3 and TRBJ2-3, reads GAGVSQTPSNKVTEKGKYVELRCDPISGHTALYWYRQSLGQGPEFLIYFQGTGAADDSGLPNDRFFAVRPEGSVSTLKIQRTERGDSAVYLCASTPSGSLGDTQYFGPGTRLTVL.

V is TRBV13 and J is TRBJ2-7; D gene ambiguous. The ends were cut back, 6 bases at V and 2 bases at J, with 14 bases in the middle. In germline, CDR1 is PRHDT, CDR2 FYEKMQ (reference sequence). This CDR3 is built from 14 residues. The CDR3 DNA is TGTGCCAGCAGGATCTTTGGACGGCCCTACGAGCAGTACTTC. Translating it yields CASRIFGRPYEQYF.

This clone was found once. The chain carries TRBV15 and TRBJ1-2; tentatively, D is TRBD1 (5 bases). The V and J ends lost 0 bases and 5 bases respectively, with 13 bases between them. The germline V gene has CDR1 LNHNV and CDR2 YYDKDF (reference sequence). This CDR3 spans 15 amino acids. The CDR3 sequence: CATSRESRAGYGYTF. The DNA of the CDR3 is TGTGCCACCAGCAGAGAATCCAGGGCCGGTTATGGCTACACCTTC.

The CDR3 DNA follows: TGTGCCAGCACGCGGATCTATAATTCACCCCTCCACTTT. Translation: CASTRIYNSPLHF. V usage is TRBV6-5 and J usage is TRBJ1-6; D gene uncertain. CDR1 and CDR2 from the germline V gene are MNHEY and SVGAGI. This CDR3 has 13 residues. With 7 bases removed from V and 3 bases from J, the gap between germline ends came to 7 bases.

The chain joins TRBV6-4 to TRBJ1-5, with unresolved D. V was trimmed by 3 bases and J by 3 bases, leaving 6 bases between them. Germline CDR1 reads MRHNA; CDR2 reads SNTAGT. This CDR3 is 13 amino acids long. The CDR3 reads CASSEEVNQPQHF. CDR3 nucleotides: TGTGCCAGCAGTGAAGAAGTCAATCAGCCCCAGCATTTT.

This chain joins TRBV19 and TRBJ2-2; no reliable D call. The CDR3 length is 18 residues. From germline, CDR1 is LNHDA and CDR2 SQIVND (reference sequence). Between the trimmed V and J ends, which lost 3 bases and 7 bases, there was a span of 24 bases. This CDR3 reads CASSIIPPRRNNGGELFF. In DNA form, the CDR3 reads TGTGCCAGTAGTATTATTCCACCGCGTCGCAACAACGGCGGGGAGCTGTTTTTT.

This chain connects TRBV19 to TRBJ1-5; possibly TRBD1 for D (6 bases). The germline gives CDR1 LNHDA, CDR2 SQIVND (reference sequence). The V and J ends lost 7 bases and 9 bases respectively, with 28 bases between them. The length of the CDR3 is 17 residues. CDR3 bases: TGTGCCAGTATGGATGGAGGGGGACCGCTGGTGGGGAGGCCCCAGCATTTT. Its translation: CASMDGGGPLVGRPQHF.

The chain's CDR3 is CASSITGVLSGANVLTF. The CDR3 DNA reads TGTGCCAGTAGTATAACTGGCGTACTCTCTGGGGCCAACGTCCTGACTTTC. This sequence joins TRBV19 and TRBJ2-6; D unclear. From germline, CDR1 is LNHDA and CDR2 SQIVND (reference sequence). The V gene lost 2 bases and the J gene lost 0 bases, with 11 bases spanning the gap. The CDR3 is made up of 17 amino acids.

The chain links TRBV29-1 to TRBJ2-1, with 9 bases identical to TRBD1. The germline V gene has CDR1 SQVTM and CDR2 ANQGSEA. This CDR3 spans 13 amino acids. The junction had 5 bases not matched to a gene; V was cut back by 6 bases and J by 5 bases. The CDR3 loop reads CSVLTGGNNEQFF. In DNA form, the CDR3 reads TGCAGCGTGTTGACAGGGGGGAACAATGAGCAGTTCTTC.

This chain's CDR3 is CASSRTRHNEAFF. CDR3 DNA: TGTGCCAGCAGTCGAACCCGACACAATGAAGCTTTCTTT. V usage is TRBV12-3 or TRBV12-4 and J usage is TRBJ1-1; D unclear. This CDR3 is 13 amino acids long. V dropped 5 bases and J dropped 7 bases, with 14 bases sitting between them.

The rearrangement joins TRBV11-2 to TRBJ2-1, with 7 bases lining up with TRBD2. This CDR3 comprises 16 residues. Germline CDR1 reads SGHAT; CDR2 reads FQNNGV. Trimming took 5 bases from V and 3 from J; bases not matched to a gene: 10. Written as DNA, the CDR3 is TGTGCCAGCAGCCCAAAGACGGGAGGCGGCTACAATGAGCAGTTCTTC. Encoded protein: CASSPKTGGGYNEQFF.

V is TRBV6-1 and J is TRBJ2-4, with D unresolved. The V gene lost 1 base and the J gene lost 0 bases, with 4 bases spanning the gap. Germline loops: CDR1 MNHNS, CDR2 SASEGT. The CDR3 covers 14 residues. The CDR3 region is CASSEGVAKNIQYF. CDR3 nucleotides: TGTGCCAGCAGTGAAGGAGTAGCCAAAAACATTCAGTACTTC.

CDR3 nucleotide sequence: TGTGCCAGCAGGGGGTCCCCCAGGGGTTCATATGGCTACACCTTC. This sequence encodes CASRGSPRGSYGYTF. This chain joins TRBV2 and TRBJ1-2, with a tentative D call TRBD1 (6 bases). Per the germline V gene, CDR1 is SNHLY and CDR2 is FYNNEI. The CDR3 is 15 residues long. Trimming took off 6 bases at V and 5 bases at J, with 19 bases between the two ends.

Note on this clone: The junction and the germline gene differ at one end; a read error may be behind it. The chain combines TRBV4-1 with TRBJ1-5; weak D call: TRBD1 (5 bases). This CDR3 has 19 residues. Looked up from germline, CDR1 is MGHRA and CDR2 is YSYEKL. The CDR3 region is CARSLLETQGGHSNQPQHF. The CDR3 nucleotides read TGCGCCAGAAGCCTTCTCGAGACGCAGGGCGGCCATAGCAATCAGCCCCAGCATTTT.

The chain joins TRBV14 to TRBJ2-1, with D maybe TRBD2 (5 bases). CDR1 SGHDN and CDR2 FVKESK come from the germline V gene. V lost 2 bases, J lost 0 bases, and 11 bases lay in between. CDR3 length equals 16 residues. The CDR3: CASSQQTISSYNEQFF. The CDR3 region has the DNA TGTGCCAGCAGCCAACAGACTATAAGCTCCTACAATGAGCAGTTCTTC.

CDR3 sequence (DNA): TGTGCCAGTAGAAAGGGGGTTACAGATACGCAGTATTTT. This translates into CASRKGVTDTQYF. The J gene is TRBJ2-3, the V gene TRBV19; D might be TRBD1 (6 bases). V lost 6 bases and J lost 3, with 10 bases in between. CDR1 and CDR2 from the germline V gene are LNHDA and SQIVND (reference sequence). This CDR3 contains 13 residues.

The J gene is TRBJ1-6, the V gene TRBV6-5; 7 bases are a match to TRBD1. Germline CDR1 reads MNHEY; CDR2 reads SVGAGI. The CDR3 is 14 amino acids. Trimming cost V 7 bases and J 7 bases; bases outside gene matches: 7. Here the CDR3 DNA reads TGTGCCAGCACCCGACAGGGATACAATTCACCCCTCCACTTT. Protein product: CASTRQGYNSPLHF.

The chain joins TRBV28 to TRBJ1-2; D is unresolved. The CDR3 has 13 residues. Germline V gene lookup returns CDR1 MDHEN and CDR2 SYDVKM. With 2 bases removed from V and 8 bases from J, the gap between germline ends came to 12 bases. The CDR3 region is CASSLDPLWGYTF. CDR3 coding DNA: TGTGCCAGCAGTTTAGACCCACTCTGGGGCTACACCTTC.

The chain carries TRBV27 and TRBJ2-2, with D unresolved. Trimming removed 1 base from V and 1 base from J, with 10 bases in between. Germline-derived CDR1 and CDR2 are MNHEY and SMNVEV (reference sequence). The CDR3 is 16 residues long. The CDR3 nucleotides are TGTGCCAGCAGTTTATTCTCTTCAGTGAACACCGGGGAGCTGTTTTTT. The encoded protein is CASSLFSSVNTGELFF.

The chain uses TRBV6-5 and TRBJ2-2; TRBD1 might be the D (6 bases). There are 15 residues in the CDR3. V lost 6 bases to trimming and J lost 5 bases, with 16 bases between them. Germline lookup yields CDR1 MNHEY and CDR2 SVGAGI. The CDR3 loop is CASSPTGRSTGELFF. CDR3 DNA sequence: TGTGCCAGCAGCCCGACAGGCAGAAGTACCGGGGAGCTGTTTTTT.

Written as DNA, the CDR3 is TGTGCCAGCAGCGTTGCGGGCACGAATGTTCGCGGAAACACCATATATTTT. Amino acid sequence: CASSVAGTNVRGNTIYF. The chain recombines TRBV9 with TRBJ1-3; D is undetermined. The CDR3 is 17 amino acids. V was cut by 2 bases and J by 4 bases, with 19 bases left in between. The germline V gene encodes CDR1 SGDLS and CDR2 YYNGEE. Full variable domain (rest looked up from reference TRBV9 and TRBJ1-3): DSGVTQTPKHLITATGQRVTLRCSPRSGDLSVYWYQQSLDQGLQFLIQYYNGEERAKGNILERFSAQQFPDLHSELNLSSLELGDSALYFCASSVAGTNVRGNTIYFGEGSWLTVV.

The chain links TRBV5-8 to TRBJ1-5; D is ambiguous. The length of the CDR3 is 16 residues. CDR1 and CDR2 (germline): SGHTS, YDEGEE. The germline V and J ends were trimmed by 1 base and 6 bases, with 17 bases remaining between them. CDR3: CASSLSVSLSRQPQHF. Here the CDR3 DNA reads TGTGCCAGCAGCTTGAGTGTTTCCCTTAGTCGTCAGCCCCAGCATTTT.

The rearrangement joins TRBV19 to TRBJ1-5; TRBD1 is a possible D gene (6 bases). This CDR3 is 12 amino acids long. CDR1 is LNHDA, CDR2 SQIVND, per germline (reference sequence). V gave up 9 bases and J gave up 8 bases, with 14 bases separating them. Here the CDR3 reads CASEGDIKPQHF. CDR3 nucleotide sequence: TGTGCCAGCGAGGGGGATATTAAGCCCCAGCATTTT.

The V and J genes are TRBV18 and TRBJ2-3, with D perhaps being TRBD1 or TRBD2 (6 bases each). The germline V gene has CDR1 KGHSH and CDR2 LQKENI. V lost 5 bases, J lost 3 bases, and 15 bases lay in between. The CDR3 is 15 residues long. DNA of the CDR3: TGTGCCAGCTCAGACGACACGGGGGCGACAGATACGCAGTATTTT. Its translation: CASSDDTGATDTQYF.

V is TRBV12-3 or TRBV12-4 and J is TRBJ1-2; D unresolved. The CDR3 covers 12 residues. The V end lost 2 bases, the J end lost 7 bases, and 8 bases lay between the germline ends. The CDR3, as DNA: TGTGCCAGCAGTTTACTGTTGGGTGGCTACACCTTC. Amino acid sequence: CASSLLLGGYTF.

The sample holds a few counts of this clone. CDR3 loop: CASRLGQGIREQYF. The CDR3 DNA reads TGTGCCAGCAGACTCGGACAGGGTATTCGCGAGCAGTACTTC. This rearrangement joins TRBV28 to TRBJ2-7, with TRBD1 identical over 8 bases. Germline assignment: CDR1 MDHEN and CDR2 SYDVKM. There are 14 residues in the CDR3. J gave up 6 bases and V 6 bases, and 10 bases lay outside the gene matches.

CDR3 nucleotides: TGTGCCAGCAGTGAGGGACTAGTCAGAGAGCAGTTCTTC. Translating it yields CASSEGLVREQFF. The chain carries TRBV2 and TRBJ2-1; TRBD2 aligns across 8 bases. Germline trimming cut 3 bases from V and 10 bases from J; bases unmatched to any gene: 5. The CDR3 is 13 amino acids. In germline, CDR1 is SNHLY, CDR2 FYNNEI.

This sequence joins TRBV27 and TRBJ2-7; 11 nucleotides align to TRBD2. V was pared by 4 bases and J by 2 bases, with 4 bases of the junction left unmatched. The germline V gene has CDR1 MNHEY and CDR2 SMNVEV (reference sequence). The CDR3 loop spans 15 amino acids. The CDR3 region is CASSSNSGRAYEQYF. The CDR3 DNA sequence: TGTGCCAGCAGTTCGAATAGCGGGAGGGCCTACGAGCAGTACTTC.